The clone carrying this T cell receptor (beta chain) was seen ten or more times. The source of the sample is a study of molecular identifiers for immune sequencing clone quantification. The CDR3 loop spans 14 amino acids. V gave up 5 bases and J gave up 0 bases, with 10 bases separating them. The germline V gene has CDR1 SGHVS and CDR2 FQNEAQ. MiXCR was run by TCRdb on the PCR reads, yielding one entry per CDR3 protein. The sample shows some 580,000 distinct CDR3 sequences, around 25% of them seen only once. The receptor was isolated from a human donor in good health. Some libraries in this study had Jurkat cell RNA spiked in. This sequence joins TRBV7-8 and TRBJ2-5; possible D gene TRBD2, 5 bases. Sequencing was performed on naive CD8+ T cells from blood, with Jurkat cell RNA spiked in. Subset given: FACS-sorted CD8+CD4-CCR7+CD45RA+ naive T cells. DNA of the CDR3: TGTGCCAGCAGCCCTAGGAGGTACCAAGAGACCCAGTACTTC. As protein: CASSPRRYQETQYF.